These 18 T cell receptor beta chains share one sample of origin, sequenced in a study of T cells in Graves' hyperthyroidism and ophthalmopathy. RNA transcripts provided the source from which TCR beta CDR3 regions were amplified. Using the HTBI primer set, a first-round RT-PCR was run on the TCR CDR3. A single record per CDR3 protein comes from TCRdb applying MiXCR to the multiplex PCR reads. The data show some 600,000 distinct CDR3 sequences, with approximately 14% seen just once and more than 5% held by the top ten. The material sequenced was blood. These receptors came from a woman aged 25 to 45 with Graves' hyperthyroidism that later progressed to Graves' ophthalmopathy.

This clonotype was counted many times. CDR3 amino acids: CAWLMYGGEDYGYTF. Written as DNA, the CDR3 is TGTGCCTGGTTGATGTATGGGGGGGAGGACTATGGCTACACCTTC. The chain uses TRBV30 and TRBJ1-2; TRBD1 might be the D (5 bases). With 5 bases removed from V and 3 bases from J, the gap between germline ends came to 19 bases. The CDR3 spans 15 residues. Germline lookup yields CDR1 GTSNPN and CDR2 SVGIG (reference sequence).

This clonotype was recorded many times. V usage is TRBV19 and J usage is TRBJ2-2, with 8 bases aligning to TRBD1. CDR3 size: 16 residues. Trimming cost V 4 bases and J 6 bases; bases outside gene matches: 10. Germline V gene lookup returns CDR1 LNHDA and CDR2 SQIVND (reference sequence). DNA for the CDR3: TGTGCCAGTAGTAGCACAGGGGGTCGATTGCCCGGGGAGCTGTTTTTT. Protein: CASSSTGGRLPGELFF. The whole variable domain, filled in from reference TRBV19 and TRBJ2-2, reads DGGITQSPKYLFRKEGQNVTLSCEQNLNHDAMYWYRQDPGQGLRLIYYSQIVNDFQKGDIAEGYSVSREKKESFPLTVTSAQKNPTAFYLCASSSTGGRLPGELFFGEGSRLTVL.

This clonotype has just a few counts. The chain recombines TRBV7-9 with TRBJ2-2; the D gene is possibly TRBD2 (5 bases). CDR3 length equals 13 residues. In germline, CDR1 is SEHNR, CDR2 FQNEAQ (reference sequence). V was cut by 5 bases and J by 13 bases, with 17 bases left in between. The CDR3 sequence is CASSRELPGGLFF. The CDR3, as DNA: TGTGCCAGCAGCCGAGAACTGCCAGGAGGGCTGTTTTTT.

This clonotype was found many times. The chain has TRBV5-1 and TRBJ1-4, with a tentative D call TRBD1 (5 bases). Germline loops: CDR1 SGHRS, CDR2 YFSETQ. Trimming removed 9 bases at V and 4 bases at J, with 16 bases between. The CDR3 spans 14 residues. CDR3: CATRDSPNNEKLFF. CDR3 nucleotide sequence: TGCGCCACCAGAGACAGTCCGAATAATGAAAAACTGTTTTTT. The full variable domain, in which reference TRBV5-1 and TRBJ1-4 provide the parts outside the CDR3, is KAGVTQTPRYLIKTRGQQVTLSCSPISGHRSVSWYQQTPGQGLQFLFEYFSETQRNKGNFPGRFSGRQFSNSRSEMNVSTLELGDSALYLCATRDSPNNEKLFFGSGTQLSVL.

This clonotype was detected once. A clone one base away is much larger, so this may be a read error. The genes are TRBV10-3 and TRBJ2-3, with D possibly being TRBD1 or TRBD2 (5 bases each). Trimming shortened V by 10 bases and J by 6 bases, and 32 bases separated the two germline ends. CDR3 size: 18 residues. Germline-derived CDR1 and CDR2 are ENHRY and SYGVKD. As DNA, the CDR3 is TGTGCCACCCAGGAGTTCGGGCTAAGGGCTGGGGGAGACGATACGCAGTATTTT. This sequence encodes CATQEFGLRAGGDDTQYF.

This clonotype was seen repeatedly, ten times or more. The V call is TRBV7-8, the J call TRBJ2-3, with TRBD1 as a possible D gene (5 bases). The ends were cut back, 1 base at V and 5 bases at J, with 10 bases in the middle. The CDR3 runs 14 residues. CDR1 is SGHVS and CDR2 is FQNEAQ in the germline V gene. In nucleotides, the CDR3 is TGTGCCAGCAGCTTAGATCCAGGGCAAGATACGCAGTATTTT. Its translation is CASSLDPGQDTQYF.

This clonotype showed up just a few times. The junction differs from germline at one of its ends, possibly a read error. The chain recombines TRBV6-2 or TRBV6-3 with TRBJ1-2; perhaps TRBD1 as D (6 bases). This CDR3 comprises 14 residues. Germline V gene lookup returns CDR1 MNHEY and CDR2 SVGEGT. The CDR3 loop reads CASKVRTANYGYTF. In DNA, the CDR3 is TGTGCCAGCAAAGTTAGGACAGCTAATTATGGCTACACCTTC.

This clonotype has ten or more counts. The chain recombines TRBV6-2 or TRBV6-3 with TRBJ1-4; weak D call: TRBD1 (6 bases). V lost 6 bases and J 1 base, leaving 9 bases between the germline ends. The CDR3 length is 14 residues. Germline V gene data show CDR1 as MNHEY and CDR2 as SVGEGT. The chain's CDR3 is CASRLRGTNEKLFF. The DNA of the CDR3 is TGTGCCAGCAGACTCAGGGGAACTAATGAAAAACTGTTTTTT.

This clonotype occurred many times. The chain employs TRBV10-3 and TRBJ2-7; weak D call: TRBD2 (5 bases). Trimming pared 3 bases from V and 3 bases from J, leaving 9 bases between. CDR3 length: 13 residues. CDR1 and CDR2 from the germline V gene are ENHRY and SYGVKD. CDR3 loop: CAISESGNYEQYF. The CDR3 DNA reads TGTGCCATCAGTGAATCCGGGAACTACGAGCAGTACTTC.

The gene calls are TRBV29-1 and TRBJ2-1; 9 nucleotides line up with TRBD2. The germline CDR1 and CDR2 sequences are SQVTM and ANQGSEA. The CDR3 length is 13 residues. Unmatched junction bases numbered 5, after V lost 5 bases and J lost 6 bases. The CDR3 region has the DNA TGCAGCGTTTTAGCGGGAGATATCAATGAGCAGTTCTTC. Its protein is CSVLAGDINEQFF.

The table lists this clonotype with a few counts. This chain joins TRBV4-1 and TRBJ2-7; D tentatively reads TRBD1 or TRBD2 (5 bases each). The V end was cut by 0 bases, the J end by 4 bases, with 16 bases between. Germline V gene lookup returns CDR1 MGHRA and CDR2 YSYEKL. The CDR3 runs to 16 residues. The CDR3: CASSQDGDGALYEQYF. In nucleotides, the CDR3 is TGCGCCAGCAGCCAAGATGGGGACGGAGCCCTATACGAGCAGTACTTC.

This clonotype was counted a few times. V and J are TRBV5-1 and TRBJ2-1; 8 bases are a match to TRBD2. V lost 4 bases and J lost 10; bases outside the gene matches: 4. The germline gives CDR1 SGHRS, CDR2 YFSETQ. The length of the CDR3 is 12 residues. The CDR3 spells CASSLLAEEQFF. The CDR3 nucleotides are TGCGCCAGCAGCCTACTAGCGGAAGAGCAGTTCTTC.

This clonotype was picked up many times. The chain has TRBV30 and TRBJ2-7; TRBD2 matches at 13 bases. The junction had 2 bases not matched to a gene; V was cut back by 5 bases and J by 4 bases. The CDR3 sequence is 13 residues long. CDR1 and CDR2 from the germline V gene are GTSNPN and SVGIG (reference sequence). The CDR3 nucleotides are TGTGCCTGGCAGACTAGCGGGAGGTACGAGCAGTACTTC. This codes for CAWQTSGRYEQYF.

This clonotype has a count of ten or more. The rearrangement links TRBV20-1 to TRBJ1-1; D might be TRBD1 (6 bases). The CDR3 has 16 residues. V was pared by 0 bases and J by 4 bases, with 18 bases between. Germline V gene lookup returns CDR1 DFQATT and CDR2 SNEGSKA (reference sequence). The CDR3 spells CSARDQGGGDTTEAFF. The CDR3 DNA is TGCAGTGCTAGAGATCAAGGGGGTGGGGATACCACTGAAGCTTTCTTT.

At least ten counts were recorded for this clonotype. This chain joins TRBV7-9 and TRBJ2-3; 10 positions match TRBD1. The ends lost 3 bases at V and 8 bases at J; junction bases unmatched: 2. The CDR3 covers 13 residues. Germline V gene lookup returns CDR1 SEHNR and CDR2 FQNEAQ (reference sequence). The CDR3 loop is CASSLDRGSTQYF. The CDR3 DNA reads as TGTGCCAGCAGCTTGGACAGGGGGAGTACGCAGTATTTT. Drawing the rest from reference TRBV7-9 and TRBJ2-3, the complete variable domain is DTGVSQNPRHKITKRGQNVTFRCDPISEHNRLYWYRQTLGQGPEFLTYFQNEAQLEKSRLLSDRFSAERPKGSFSTLEIQRTEQGDSAMYLCASSLDRGSTQYFGPGTRLTVL.

At least ten counts were recorded for this clonotype. For the CDR3, the DNA is TGTGCCAGCAAACCGGGACAGGGTAATTATTATGGCTACACCTTC. This codes for CASKPGQGNYYGYTF. The chain carries TRBV28 and TRBJ1-2; 9 bases fit TRBD1. Germline CDR1 and CDR2: MDHEN and SYDVKM. The CDR3 contains 15 residues. With V trimmed by 7 bases and J by 5 bases, 11 bases remained unmatched.

Many counts were recorded for this clonotype. The J gene is TRBJ2-4, the V gene TRBV20-1, with D possibly TRBD2 on 5 matching bases. This CDR3 region has 16 residues. The V end lost 0 bases, the J end lost 0 bases, and 12 bases lay between the germline ends. The V gene's germline CDR1 is DFQATT and CDR2 SNEGSKA (reference sequence). CDR3 DNA sequence: TGCAGTGCTAGAGATGGAGGCAGACTAGCCAAAAACATTCAGTACTTC. This translates into CSARDGGRLAKNIQYF.

This chain links TRBV15 with TRBJ1-5; D is possibly TRBD1 (5 bases). Per germline, CDR1 LNHNV and CDR2 YYDKDF (reference sequence). This CDR3 region has 14 residues. V gave up 5 bases and J gave up 3 bases, with 11 bases separating them. The CDR3 DNA follows: TGTGCCACCAGCCCCGGGACCTCCAATCAGCCCCAGCATTTT. Translation gives CATSPGTSNQPQHF.